The 30 T cell receptor beta chains below all came from one sample that was sequenced in a study of T cells in Graves' hyperthyroidism and ophthalmopathy. RNA transcripts yielded amplified TCR beta CDR3 regions. A first-round RT-PCR of the TCR CDR3 used the HTBI primer set. TCRdb processed the multiplex PCR reads anew with MiXCR; each CDR3 protein has one entry. The sample contains approximately 520,000 distinct CDR3 sequences, roughly 24% of which appear only once. The sample consisted of blood. The source is a woman aged 25 to 39 with Graves' ophthalmopathy.

The chain joins TRBV4-1 to TRBJ2-7; perhaps TRBD2 as D (6 bases). Germline-derived CDR1 and CDR2 are MGHRA and YSYEKL. V lost 6 bases and J 1 base, leaving 16 bases between the germline ends. There are 15 residues in the CDR3. In DNA, the CDR3 is TGCGCCAGCAGGGTGGCGGCGGGGCTATCCTACGAGCAGTACTTC. Protein product: CASRVAAGLSYEQYF.

This clonotype was counted at least ten times. CDR3 region: CASSLVWLRGEETQYF. DNA for the CDR3: TGTGCCAGCAGCTTAGTTTGGTTGCGGGGTGAAGAGACCCAGTACTTC. This chain links TRBV7-2 with TRBJ2-5, with D maybe TRBD2 (6 bases). The CDR3 consists of 16 residues. Germline CDR1 SGHTA, CDR2 FQGNSA. V was pared by 1 base and J by 3 bases, with 15 bases between.

This clonotype was counted a single time. This rearrangement joins TRBV3-1 to TRBJ1-2; no definite D call. This CDR3 spans 14 amino acids. The germline V and J ends were trimmed by 1 base and 1 base, with 7 bases remaining between them. Germline CDR1 LGHDT, CDR2 YNNKEL (reference sequence). CDR3 nucleotide sequence: TGTGCCAGCAGCCAAGGACCATTTAACTATGGCTACACCTTC. Translating it yields CASSQGPFNYGYTF. Complete variable domain (other parts from reference TRBV3-1 and TRBJ1-2): DTAVSQTPKYLVTQMGNDKSIKCEQNLGHDTMYWYKQDSKKFLKIMFSYNNKELIINETVPNRFSPKSPDKAHLNLHINSLELGDSAVYFCASSQGPFNYGYTFGSGTRLTVV.

In its sample, this clonotype was seen many times. This sequence joins TRBV18 and TRBJ2-2; D gene ambiguous. This CDR3 spans 16 amino acids. V gave up 3 bases and J gave up 0 bases, with 11 bases separating them. The germline V gene encodes CDR1 KGHSH and CDR2 LQKENI. For the CDR3, the DNA is TGTGCCAGCTCACCCCTACCGACCGCGAACACCGGGGAGCTGTTTTTT. Translated: CASSPLPTANTGELFF.

This clonotype was detected many times. The chain links TRBV5-1 to TRBJ1-5; 7 bases are a match to TRBD1. Looked up from germline, CDR1 is SGHRS and CDR2 is YFSETQ. CDR3 size: 15 residues. V gave up 4 bases and J gave up 5 bases; unmatched junction bases: 9. The CDR3 nucleotides read TGCGCCAGCAGCCTGGGACAGTGGATAGATCAGCCCCAGCATTTT. This gives the protein CASSLGQWIDQPQHF.

This clonotype was counted many times. The gene calls are TRBV6-2 or TRBV6-3 and TRBJ2-2; D is unresolved. V dropped 6 bases and J dropped 4 bases, with 18 bases sitting between them. The germline V gene has CDR1 MNHEY and CDR2 SVGEGT. The CDR3 spans 16 residues. The CDR3 protein is CASSPSLTGSTGELFF. The DNA for the CDR3 is TGTGCCAGCAGCCCGAGCCTTACTGGAAGCACCGGGGAGCTGTTTTTT.

This clonotype was observed a few times. The gene calls are TRBV29-1 and TRBJ2-6; D is perhaps TRBD1 (7 bases). The CDR3 has 16 amino acids. V shed 0 bases and J shed 0 bases, with 9 bases lying between them. The V gene's germline CDR1 is SQVTM and CDR2 ANQGSEA. CDR3 sequence (DNA): TGCAGCGTTGAAGATCAGGGGGGCTCTGGGGCCAACGTCCTGACTTTC. Protein: CSVEDQGGSGANVLTF.

This rearrangement joins TRBV27 to TRBJ2-7, with 9 bases lining up with TRBD1. This CDR3 contains 14 residues. From germline, CDR1 is MNHEY and CDR2 SMNVEV (reference sequence). With 7 bases clipped from V and 3 bases from J, the junction kept 7 bases outside the gene matches. CDR3 protein: CASKPGQGLYEQYF. The DNA for the CDR3 is TGTGCCAGCAAACCGGGACAGGGACTCTACGAGCAGTACTTC.

The rearrangement joins TRBV15 to TRBJ1-5; unclear D gene. V dropped 7 bases and J dropped 8 bases, with 6 bases sitting between them. The CDR3 loop spans 10 amino acids. In germline, CDR1 is LNHNV, CDR2 YYDKDF (reference sequence). The CDR3 nucleotides are TGTGCCACCAACCAAGAGCCCCAGCATTTT. It is translated as CATNQEPQHF.

This clonotype was detected many times. The chain couples TRBV7-8 to TRBJ2-7, with 9 nucleotides matching TRBD2. V shed 4 bases and J 1 base; nucleotides not matched to a gene: 5. Germline lookup yields CDR1 SGHVS and CDR2 FQNEAQ. The CDR3 is made up of 15 amino acids. CDR3 sequence (DNA): TGTGCCAGCAGCTCGGGGACTAGCCCTTCCTACGAGCAGTACTTC. Protein product: CASSSGTSPSYEQYF.

This clonotype was recorded only once. The chain links TRBV12-3 or TRBV12-4 to TRBJ2-7, with TRBD1 identical over 7 bases. This CDR3 spans 13 amino acids. J was trimmed by 6 bases and V by 3 bases; bases with no gene match: 5. The CDR3 protein is CASSLTGNGEQYF. The CDR3, as DNA: TGTGCCAGCAGTTTGACAGGGAACGGCGAGCAGTACTTC.

In its sample, this clonotype was seen many times. The V call is TRBV6-2 or TRBV6-3, the J call TRBJ2-5, with TRBD2 as a possible D gene (6 bases). Germline CDR1 and CDR2: MNHEY and SVGEGT. This CDR3 is 18 amino acids long. The germline V and J ends were trimmed by 0 bases and 4 bases, with 21 bases remaining between them. The CDR3 bases are TGTGCCAGCAGTTACTCGATCCTAGCGAGCAAGGAAGGAGAGACCCAGTACTTC. Protein sequence: CASSYSILASKEGETQYF.

J is TRBJ1-5 and V is TRBV28; perhaps TRBD1 as D (5 bases). V shed 3 bases and J shed 5 bases, with 17 bases lying between them. This CDR3 region has 16 residues. CDR1 MDHEN and CDR2 SYDVKM come from the germline V gene. The CDR3: CASSLPTGAAYQPQHF. CDR3 coding DNA: TGTGCCAGCAGTTTGCCTACCGGGGCAGCCTATCAGCCCCAGCATTTT. Combining the CDR3 with reference TRBV28 and TRBJ1-5 gives the whole variable domain DVKVTQSSRYLVKRTGEKVFLECVQDMDHENMFWYRQDPGLGLRLIYFSYDVKMKEKGDIPEGYSVSREKKERFSLILESASTNQTSMYLCASSLPTGAAYQPQHFGDGTRLSIL.

This clonotype was recorded many times. This chain connects TRBV6-2 or TRBV6-3 to TRBJ1-5; D unclear. Trimming removed 0 bases at V and 6 bases at J, with 9 bases between. Germline loops: CDR1 MNHEY, CDR2 SVGEGT. This CDR3 comprises 14 residues. CDR3 sequence reads: CASSYSMRLQPQHF. As DNA, the CDR3 is TGTGCCAGCAGTTACTCGATGCGGCTTCAGCCCCAGCATTTT.

This clonotype was recorded many times. In DNA, the CDR3 is TGTGCCAGCAGTCGAACAGTGGCAGATACGCAGTATTTT. This gives the protein CASSRTVADTQYF. This chain uses TRBV6-2 or TRBV6-3 with TRBJ2-3; D call uncertain. Germline V gene sequence: CDR1 MNHEY, CDR2 SVGEGT. CDR3 size: 13 residues. V lost 5 bases to trimming and J lost 4 bases, with 10 bases between them.

Turning to this clonotype: The final CDR3 position lacks the conserved phenylalanine or tryptophan, pointing to a likely read error. The V call is TRBV4-2, the J call TRBJ1-5, with D unclear. Germline loops: CDR1 LGHNA, CDR2 YNFKEQ. CDR3 length: 15 amino acids. The germline V and J ends were trimmed by 0 bases and 2 bases, with 8 bases remaining between them. The CDR3 reads CASSQEARGNQPQHV. As DNA, the CDR3 is TGTGCCAGCAGCCAAGAAGCGCGGGGCAATCAGCCCCAGCATGTT.

V usage is TRBV27 and J usage is TRBJ2-7; a possible D gene is TRBD1 (5 bases). This CDR3 has 14 residues. Trimming pared 7 bases from V and 6 bases from J, leaving 19 bases between. Germline CDR1 and CDR2: MNHEY and SMNVEV (reference sequence). CDR3: CASKEVAGKSEQYF. CDR3 sequence (DNA): TGTGCCAGCAAAGAGGTAGCAGGGAAAAGCGAGCAGTACTTC.

On this clonotype: The final CDR3 position lacks the conserved phenylalanine or tryptophan, pointing to a likely read error. The chain combines TRBV11-2 with TRBJ2-5, with D possibly TRBD1 on 5 matching bases. The CDR3 has 14 amino acids. Between the trimmed V and J ends, which lost 6 bases and 8 bases, there was a span of 19 bases. Looked up from germline, CDR1 is SGHAT and CDR2 is FQNNGV. The CDR3, as DNA: TGTGCCAGCAGAGTCGACAGAGTCAAGAGAACCCAGTACCTC. Its translation is CASRVDRVKRTQYL.

There are a few counts of this clonotype. The J gene is TRBJ1-2, the V gene TRBV6-1; perhaps TRBD1 as D (5 bases). The V and J ends lost 6 bases and 5 bases respectively, with 10 bases between them. The CDR3 contains 12 residues. CDR1 is MNHNS, CDR2 SASEGT, per germline. CDR3 protein: CASSAEGYGYTF. Written as DNA, the CDR3 is TGTGCCAGCAGCGCTGAGGGGTATGGCTACACCTTC.

This clonotype has a count of ten or more. This chain joins TRBV5-1 and TRBJ1-1; D is perhaps TRBD1 (5 bases). Trimming left V 0 bases short and J 4 bases short, with 10 bases between. There are 14 residues in the CDR3. Germline CDR1 and CDR2: SGHRS and YFSETQ. CDR3 in amino acids: CASSLAGDGTEAFF. The CDR3 DNA is TGCGCCAGCAGCTTGGCGGGGGATGGCACTGAAGCTTTCTTT.

At least ten counts were recorded for this clonotype. The V call is TRBV24-1, the J call TRBJ1-2; no clear D. Germline V CDR1 and CDR2: KGHDR, SFDVKD. The CDR3 is made up of 13 amino acids. V was cut by 9 bases and J by 7 bases, with 17 bases left in between. The CDR3 loop is CATPAYALGGYTF. The CDR3 DNA reads TGTGCCACCCCTGCTTACGCACTAGGTGGCTACACCTTC.

This clonotype was counted many times. This chain connects TRBV6-5 to TRBJ2-5; tentatively, D is TRBD1 or TRBD2 (6 bases each). The CDR3 runs 15 residues. Germline CDR1 MNHEY, CDR2 SVGAGI. Trimming cost V 4 bases and J 5 bases, with 17 bases left between them. CDR3 loop: CASSLGGWGRETQYF. As DNA, the CDR3 is TGTGCCAGCAGTTTGGGGGGTTGGGGGCGGGAGACCCAGTACTTC.

This clonotype was recorded a few times. The V call is TRBV7-2, the J call TRBJ1-5; D gene uncertain. The CDR3 loop spans 15 amino acids. CDR1 and CDR2 from the germline V gene are SGHTA and FQGNSA. The germline V and J ends were trimmed by 3 bases and 0 bases, with 9 bases remaining between them. In DNA, the CDR3 is TGTGCCAGCAGCTTGCTAGATTATAGCAATCAGCCCCAGCATTTT. Translated: CASSLLDYSNQPQHF.

With regard to this clonotype: The junction differs from germline at one of its ends, possibly a read error. V gene TRBV6-1 combines with J gene TRBJ2-7; D gene uncertain. The CDR3 consists of 14 residues. Germline CDR1 and CDR2: MNHNS and SASEGT. The CDR3 DNA reads as TGTGCCAGCAGCCCCCCGGTACTGCCCTACGATCAGTACTTC. It is translated as CASSPPVLPYDQYF.

This clonotype was observed many times. J is TRBJ2-2 and V is TRBV2, with D perhaps matching TRBD1 (6 bases). The V gene's germline CDR1 is SNHLY and CDR2 FYNNEI. The CDR3 contains 14 residues. Trimming left V 7 bases short and J 0 bases short, with 9 bases between. The CDR3 sequence: CASTGTTNTGELFF. The CDR3 region has the DNA TGTGCCAGCACCGGGACAACGAACACCGGGGAGCTGTTTTTT. Full variable domain (rest looked up from reference TRBV2 and TRBJ2-2): EPEVTQTPSHQVTQMGQEVILRCVPISNHLYFYWYRQILGQKVEFLVSFYNNEISEKSEIFDDQFSVERPDGSNFTLKIRSTKLEDSAMYFCASTGTTNTGELFFGEGSRLTVL.

The genes are TRBV4-3 and TRBJ2-2; no definite D call. V lost 0 bases and J 0 bases, leaving 11 bases between the germline ends. This CDR3 is 17 amino acids long. Per the germline V gene, CDR1 is LGHNA and CDR2 is YSLEER. The chain's CDR3 is CASSQDRFGANTGELFF. Written as DNA, the CDR3 is TGCGCCAGCAGCCAAGATCGTTTCGGCGCGAACACCGGGGAGCTGTTTTTT.

The chain is built from TRBV11-1 and TRBJ2-7, with D possibly TRBD1 on 5 matching bases. Deletions cut 3 bases from V and 0 bases from J, with 12 bases between. Germline V gene sequence: CDR1 SGHAT, CDR2 FQDESV (reference sequence). The CDR3 has 15 amino acids. CDR3: CASSFSPDISYEQYF. CDR3 DNA: TGTGCCAGCAGCTTTAGCCCGGACATCTCCTACGAGCAGTACTTC.

This clonotype was seen ten or more times. The chain recombines TRBV12-3 or TRBV12-4 with TRBJ1-1, with D maybe TRBD1 (5 bases). The CDR3 has 12 amino acids. V shed 9 bases and J shed 5 bases, with 13 bases lying between them. In DNA form, the CDR3 reads TGTGCCAGTAGCCCAGGGAAAACTGAAGCTTTCTTT. Its protein is CASSPGKTEAFF.

The chain employs TRBV18 and TRBJ1-5; 7 bases map to TRBD1. From germline, CDR1 is KGHSH and CDR2 LQKENI. V gave up 8 bases and J gave up 4 bases; unmatched junction bases: 8. This CDR3 is built from 14 residues. CDR3 DNA sequence: TGTGCCAGCACTTCAGGGGGGTGGAATCAGCCCCAGCATTTT. It is translated as CASTSGGWNQPQHF.

The chain combines TRBV30 with TRBJ2-5; the match to TRBD1 covers 8 bases. The CDR3 is 13 amino acids. Looked up from germline, CDR1 is GTSNPN and CDR2 is SVGIG (reference sequence). V dropped 1 base and J dropped 5; count of bases not matched to a gene: 3. DNA of the CDR3: TGTGCCTGGAGTGCGGACAGGGTCGAGACCCAGTACTTC. Translation gives CAWSADRVETQYF. The variable domain in full, with the rest retrieved from reference TRBV30 and TRBJ2-5, is SQTIHQWPATLVQPVGSPLSLECTVEGTSNPNLYWYRQAAGRGLQLLFYSVGIGQISSEVPQNLSASRPQDRQFILSSKKLLLSDSGFYLCAWSADRVETQYFGPGTRLLVL.